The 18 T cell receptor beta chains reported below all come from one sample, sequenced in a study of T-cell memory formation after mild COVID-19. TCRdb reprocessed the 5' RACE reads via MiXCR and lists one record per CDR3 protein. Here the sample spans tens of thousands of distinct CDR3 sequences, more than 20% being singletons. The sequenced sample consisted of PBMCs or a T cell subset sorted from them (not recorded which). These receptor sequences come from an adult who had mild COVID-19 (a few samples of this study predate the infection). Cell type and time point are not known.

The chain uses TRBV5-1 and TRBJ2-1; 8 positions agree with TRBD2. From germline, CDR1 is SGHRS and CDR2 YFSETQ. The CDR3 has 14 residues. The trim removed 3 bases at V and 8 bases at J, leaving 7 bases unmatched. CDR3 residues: CASSWGTRGDEQFF. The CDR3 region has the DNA TGCGCCAGCAGCTGGGGGACTAGGGGCGATGAGCAGTTCTTC. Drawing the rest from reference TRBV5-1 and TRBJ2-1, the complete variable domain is KAGVTQTPRYLIKTRGQQVTLSCSPISGHRSVSWYQQTPGQGLQFLFEYFSETQRNKGNFPGRFSGRQFSNSRSEMNVSTLELGDSALYLCASSWGTRGDEQFFGPGTRLTVL.

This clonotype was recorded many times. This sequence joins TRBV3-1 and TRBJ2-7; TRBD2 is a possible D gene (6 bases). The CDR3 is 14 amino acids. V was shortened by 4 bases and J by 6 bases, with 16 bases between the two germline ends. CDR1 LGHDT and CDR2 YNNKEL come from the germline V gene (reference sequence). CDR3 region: CASSLQGTGVEQYF. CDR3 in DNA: TGTGCCAGCAGCCTTCAGGGTACGGGGGTCGAGCAGTACTTC.

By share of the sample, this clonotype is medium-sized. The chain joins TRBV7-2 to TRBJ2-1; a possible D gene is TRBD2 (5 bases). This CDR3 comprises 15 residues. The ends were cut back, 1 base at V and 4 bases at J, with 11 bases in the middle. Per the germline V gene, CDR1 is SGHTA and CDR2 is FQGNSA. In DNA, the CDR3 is TGTGCCAGCAGCTTAGGAGCTAGCCCATACAATGAGCAGTTCTTC. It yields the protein CASSLGASPYNEQFF.

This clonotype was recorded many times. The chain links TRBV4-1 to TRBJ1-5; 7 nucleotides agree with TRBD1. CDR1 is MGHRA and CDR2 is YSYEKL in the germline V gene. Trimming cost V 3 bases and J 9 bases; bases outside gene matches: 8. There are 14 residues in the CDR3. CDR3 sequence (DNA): TGCGCCAGCAGCCACCCAGGGGGAGGTTTGCCCCAGCATTTT. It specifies CASSHPGGGLPQHF.

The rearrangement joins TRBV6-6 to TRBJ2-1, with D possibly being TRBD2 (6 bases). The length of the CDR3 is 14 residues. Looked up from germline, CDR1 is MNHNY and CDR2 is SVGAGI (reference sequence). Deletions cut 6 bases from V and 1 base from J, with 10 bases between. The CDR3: CASRRLASYNEQFF. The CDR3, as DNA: TGTGCCAGCAGAAGGCTAGCGTCCTACAATGAGCAGTTCTTC.

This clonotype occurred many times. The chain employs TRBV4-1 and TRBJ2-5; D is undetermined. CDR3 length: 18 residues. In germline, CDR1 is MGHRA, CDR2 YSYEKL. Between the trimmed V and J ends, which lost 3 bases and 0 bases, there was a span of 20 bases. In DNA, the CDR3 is TGCGCCAGCAGCCAGTCTCGCGGCGGTGGTGGGTACCAAGAGACCCAGTACTTC. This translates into CASSQSRGGGGYQETQYF.

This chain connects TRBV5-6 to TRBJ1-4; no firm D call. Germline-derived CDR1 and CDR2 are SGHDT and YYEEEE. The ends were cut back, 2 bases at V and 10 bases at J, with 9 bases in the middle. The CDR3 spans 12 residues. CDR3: CASSLGHRKLFF. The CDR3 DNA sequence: TGTGCCAGCAGCTTAGGTCACCGAAAACTGTTTTTT.

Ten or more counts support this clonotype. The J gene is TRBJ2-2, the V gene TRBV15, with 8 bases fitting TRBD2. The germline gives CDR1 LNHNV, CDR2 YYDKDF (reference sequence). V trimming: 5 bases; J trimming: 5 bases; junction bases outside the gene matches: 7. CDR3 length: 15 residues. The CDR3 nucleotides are TGTGCCACCAGCTACGGGAGGGCCTCAACCGGGGAGCTGTTTTTT. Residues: CATSYGRASTGELFF.

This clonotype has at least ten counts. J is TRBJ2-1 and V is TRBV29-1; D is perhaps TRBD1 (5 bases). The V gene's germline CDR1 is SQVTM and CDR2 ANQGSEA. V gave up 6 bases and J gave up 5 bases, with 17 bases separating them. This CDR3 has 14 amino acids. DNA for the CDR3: TGCAGCGTGCGTAAGACAGTCCTCCACAATGAGCAGTTCTTC. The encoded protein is CSVRKTVLHNEQFF.

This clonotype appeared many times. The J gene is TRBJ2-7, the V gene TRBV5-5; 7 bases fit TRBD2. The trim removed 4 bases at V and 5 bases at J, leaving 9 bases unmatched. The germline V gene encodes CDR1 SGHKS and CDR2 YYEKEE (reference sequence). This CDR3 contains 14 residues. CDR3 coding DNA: TGTGCCAGCAGCCCGGGGGGTTTGCTGAACGAGCAGTACTTC. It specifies CASSPGGLLNEQYF.

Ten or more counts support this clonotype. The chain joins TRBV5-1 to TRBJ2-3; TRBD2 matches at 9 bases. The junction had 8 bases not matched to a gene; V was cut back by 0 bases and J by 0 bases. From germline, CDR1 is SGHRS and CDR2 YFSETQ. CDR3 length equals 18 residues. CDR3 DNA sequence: TGCGCCAGCAGCTTGGGGCTAGCGGGGACCTCTAGCACAGATACGCAGTATTTT. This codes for CASSLGLAGTSSTDTQYF. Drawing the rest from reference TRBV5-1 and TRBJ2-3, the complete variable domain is KAGVTQTPRYLIKTRGQQVTLSCSPISGHRSVSWYQQTPGQGLQFLFEYFSETQRNKGNFPGRFSGRQFSNSRSEMNVSTLELGDSALYLCASSLGLAGTSSTDTQYFGPGTRLTVL.

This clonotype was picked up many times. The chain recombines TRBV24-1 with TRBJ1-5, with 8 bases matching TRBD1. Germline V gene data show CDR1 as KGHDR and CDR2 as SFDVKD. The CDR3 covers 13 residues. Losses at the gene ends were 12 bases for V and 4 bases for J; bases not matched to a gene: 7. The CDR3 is CAVQGQDNQPQHF. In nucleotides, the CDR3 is TGTGCCGTCCAGGGACAGGATAATCAGCCCCAGCATTTT.

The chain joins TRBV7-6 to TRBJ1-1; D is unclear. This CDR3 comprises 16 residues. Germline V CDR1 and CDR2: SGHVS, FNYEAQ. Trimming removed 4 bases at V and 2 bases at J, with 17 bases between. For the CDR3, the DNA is TGTGCCAGCAGCTCTAGTAGCGGGGTCCTAAACACTGAAGCTTTCTTT. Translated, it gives CASSSSSGVLNTEAFF.

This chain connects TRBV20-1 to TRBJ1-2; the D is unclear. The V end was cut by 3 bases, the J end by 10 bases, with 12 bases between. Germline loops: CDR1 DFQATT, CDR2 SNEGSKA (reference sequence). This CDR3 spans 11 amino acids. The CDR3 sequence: CSASTPADYTF. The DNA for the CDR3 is TGCAGTGCTAGCACACCCGCCGACTACACCTTC.

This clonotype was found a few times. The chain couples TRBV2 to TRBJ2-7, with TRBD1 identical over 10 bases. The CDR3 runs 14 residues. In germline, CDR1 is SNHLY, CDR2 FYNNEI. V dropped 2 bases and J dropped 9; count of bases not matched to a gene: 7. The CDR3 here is CASSERGQGRGQYF. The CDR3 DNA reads TGTGCCAGCAGTGAACGGGGACAGGGGCGGGGGCAGTACTTC.

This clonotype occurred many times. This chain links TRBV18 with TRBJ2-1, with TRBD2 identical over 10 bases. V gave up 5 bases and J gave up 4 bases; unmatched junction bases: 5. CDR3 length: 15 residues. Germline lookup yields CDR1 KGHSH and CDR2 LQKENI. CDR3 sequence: CASSSTSGPYNEQFF. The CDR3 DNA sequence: TGTGCCAGCTCATCGACTAGCGGGCCTTACAATGAGCAGTTCTTC.

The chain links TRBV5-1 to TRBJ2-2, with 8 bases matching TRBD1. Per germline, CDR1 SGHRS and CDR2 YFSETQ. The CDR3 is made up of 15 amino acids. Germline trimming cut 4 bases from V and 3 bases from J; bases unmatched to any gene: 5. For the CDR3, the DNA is TGCGCCAGCAGCGTGGACAGGGTGGACACCGGGGAGCTGTTTTTT. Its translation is CASSVDRVDTGELFF.

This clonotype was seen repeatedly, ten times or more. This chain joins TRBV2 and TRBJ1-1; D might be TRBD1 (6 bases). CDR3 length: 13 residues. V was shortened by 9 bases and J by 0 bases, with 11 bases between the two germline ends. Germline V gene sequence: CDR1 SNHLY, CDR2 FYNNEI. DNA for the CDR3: TGTGCCAGTAACAGGGATATGAACACTGAAGCTTTCTTT. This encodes CASNRDMNTEAFF.